This entry features one TCR beta chain sequence. Its specificity is unknown. The data originate from a study of T cells and copy number aberrations in small-cell lung cancer. Study-wide results and caveats: Compared with adjacent lung tissue, tumors had lower T-cell richness and clonality and non-significantly lower density.

Sequencing was performed with immunoSEQ multiplex PCR; in TCRdb, only in-frame clones are kept and a portion is missing. This table holds some 9,300 clones, about three quarters found once. Donors had limited-stage small-cell lung cancer, resected between about 2007 and 2020. No donor received chemotherapy or radiotherapy before surgery, nor immunotherapy before or after it. V was shortened by 4 bases and J by 3 bases, with 15 bases between the two germline ends. The CDR3 covers 15 residues. Germline CDR1 is MNHEY and CDR2 is SMNVEV (reference sequence). The material sequenced was normal tissue next to the tumor. The receptor's source is a man aged 55-75 years with small cell lung cancer. V and J are TRBV27 and TRBJ2-5, with D perhaps matching TRBD2 (5 bases). The CDR3 DNA is TGTGCCAGCAGTTCCCCTTCAAGCGGAGAAGAGACCCAGTACTTC. It yields the protein CASSSPSSGEETQYF.